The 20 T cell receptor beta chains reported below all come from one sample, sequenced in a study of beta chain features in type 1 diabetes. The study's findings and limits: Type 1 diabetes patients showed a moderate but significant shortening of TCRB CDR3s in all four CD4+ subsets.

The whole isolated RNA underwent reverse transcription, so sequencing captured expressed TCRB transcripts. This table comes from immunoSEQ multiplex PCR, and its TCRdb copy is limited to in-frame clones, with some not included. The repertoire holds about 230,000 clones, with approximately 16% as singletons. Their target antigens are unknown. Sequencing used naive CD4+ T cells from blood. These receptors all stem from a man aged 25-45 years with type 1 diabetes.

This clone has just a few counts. Here the CDR3 reads CASSPRTRGNEQFF. The CDR3 DNA reads as TGTGCCAGCAGCCCCAGGACAAGGGGTAATGAGCAGTTCTTC. The V gene is TRBV11-2, the J gene TRBJ2-1, with D possibly being TRBD1 (5 bases). This CDR3 is 14 amino acids long. Trimming took off 5 bases at V and 7 bases at J, with 15 bases between the two ends. Germline V gene lookup returns CDR1 SGHAT and CDR2 FQNNGV. Full variable domain (remainder filled in from reference TRBV11-2 and TRBJ2-1): EAGVAQSPRYKIIEKRQSVAFWCNPISGHATLYWYQQILGQGPKLLIQFQNNGVVDDSQLPKDRFSAERLKGVDSTLKIQPAKLEDSAVYLCASSPRTRGNEQFFGPGTRLTVL.

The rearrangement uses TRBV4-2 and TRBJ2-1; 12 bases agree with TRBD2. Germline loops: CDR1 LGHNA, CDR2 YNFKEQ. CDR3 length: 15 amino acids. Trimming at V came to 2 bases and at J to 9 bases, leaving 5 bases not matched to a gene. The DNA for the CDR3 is TGTGCCAGCAGCCAACTAGCGGGAGGGTTGGGTGAGCAGTTCTTC. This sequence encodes CASSQLAGGLGEQFF.

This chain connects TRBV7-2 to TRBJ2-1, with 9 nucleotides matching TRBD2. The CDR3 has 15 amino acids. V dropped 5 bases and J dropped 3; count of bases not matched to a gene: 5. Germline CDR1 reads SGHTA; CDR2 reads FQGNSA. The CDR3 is CASSAASGNYNEQFF. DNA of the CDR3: TGTGCCAGCAGCGCGGCTAGCGGGAACTACAATGAGCAGTTCTTC.

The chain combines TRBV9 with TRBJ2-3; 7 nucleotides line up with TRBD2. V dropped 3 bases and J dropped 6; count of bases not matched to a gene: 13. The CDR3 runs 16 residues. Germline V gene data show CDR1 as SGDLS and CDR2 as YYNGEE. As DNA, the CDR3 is TGTGCCAGCAGCGCCCGGGACTACCCGGGAGCGGATACGCAGTATTTT. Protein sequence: CASSARDYPGADTQYF.

The chain's CDR3 is CASSLVPDTQYF. The DNA of the CDR3 is TGTGCCAGCAGCTTAGTTCCAGATACGCAGTATTTT. This sequence joins TRBV7-2 and TRBJ2-3; D is uncertain. V lost 1 base and J 4 bases, leaving 3 bases between the germline ends. Germline assignment: CDR1 SGHTA and CDR2 FQGNSA. The CDR3 has 12 amino acids.

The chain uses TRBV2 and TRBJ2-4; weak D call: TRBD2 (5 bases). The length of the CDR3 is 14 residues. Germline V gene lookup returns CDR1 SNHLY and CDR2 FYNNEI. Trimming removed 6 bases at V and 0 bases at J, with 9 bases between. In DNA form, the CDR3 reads TGTGCCAGCAGGTTCGGACTAGCCAAAAACATTCAGTACTTC. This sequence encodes CASRFGLAKNIQYF.

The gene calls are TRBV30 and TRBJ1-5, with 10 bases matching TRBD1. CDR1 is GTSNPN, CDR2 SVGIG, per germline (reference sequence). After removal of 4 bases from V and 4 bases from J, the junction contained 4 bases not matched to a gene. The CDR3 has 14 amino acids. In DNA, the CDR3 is TGTGCCTGGATCCCGGGACAGGGGAATCAGCCCCAGCATTTT. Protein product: CAWIPGQGNQPQHF.

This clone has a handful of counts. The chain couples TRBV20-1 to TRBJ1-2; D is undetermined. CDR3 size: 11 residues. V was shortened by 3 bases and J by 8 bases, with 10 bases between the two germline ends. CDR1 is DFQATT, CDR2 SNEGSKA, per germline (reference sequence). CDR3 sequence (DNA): TGCAGTGCTAGTGGCAGAGGCGGCTACACCTTC. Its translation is CSASGRGGYTF.

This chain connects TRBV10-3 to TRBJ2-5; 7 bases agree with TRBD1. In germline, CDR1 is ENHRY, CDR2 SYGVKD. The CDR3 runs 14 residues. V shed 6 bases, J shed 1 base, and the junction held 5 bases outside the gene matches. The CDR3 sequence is CAIRKTGVQETQYF. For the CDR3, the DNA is TGTGCCATCAGGAAAACAGGGGTCCAAGAGACCCAGTACTTC.

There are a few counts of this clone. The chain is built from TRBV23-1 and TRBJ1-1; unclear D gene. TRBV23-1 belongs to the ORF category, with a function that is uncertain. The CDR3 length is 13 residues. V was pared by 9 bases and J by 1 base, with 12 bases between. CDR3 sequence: CARRWHPNTEAFF. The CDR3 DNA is TGCGCCAGGCGCTGGCACCCGAACACTGAAGCTTTCTTT.

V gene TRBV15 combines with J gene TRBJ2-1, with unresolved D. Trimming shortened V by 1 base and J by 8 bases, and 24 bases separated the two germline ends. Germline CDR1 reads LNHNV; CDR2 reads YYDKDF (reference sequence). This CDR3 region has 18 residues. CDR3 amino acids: CATSRGPLAGRVWDEQFF. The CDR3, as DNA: TGTGCCACCAGCAGAGGCCCTCTGGCCGGGCGTGTTTGGGATGAGCAGTTCTTC. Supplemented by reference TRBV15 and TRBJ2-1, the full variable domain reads DAMVIQNPRYQVTQFGKPVTLSCSQTLNHNVMYWYQQKSSQAPKLLFHYYDKDFNNEADTPDNFQSRRPNTSFCFLDIRSPGLGDTAMYLCATSRGPLAGRVWDEQFFGPGTRLTVL.

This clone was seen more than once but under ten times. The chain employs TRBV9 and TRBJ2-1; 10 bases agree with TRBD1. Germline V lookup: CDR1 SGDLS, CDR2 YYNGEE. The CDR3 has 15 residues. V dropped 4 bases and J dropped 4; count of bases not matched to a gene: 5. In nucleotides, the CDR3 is TGTGCCAGCAGCCTCGACAGGGGGCGGTACAATGAGCAGTTCTTC. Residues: CASSLDRGRYNEQFF.

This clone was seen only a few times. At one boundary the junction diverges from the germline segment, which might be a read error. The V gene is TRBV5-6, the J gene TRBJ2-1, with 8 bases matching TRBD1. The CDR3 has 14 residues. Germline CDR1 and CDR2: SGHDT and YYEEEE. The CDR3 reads CASSYQGADNEQFF. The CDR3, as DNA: TGCGCCAGCAGCTATCAGGGGGCTGACAATGAGCAGTTCTTC.

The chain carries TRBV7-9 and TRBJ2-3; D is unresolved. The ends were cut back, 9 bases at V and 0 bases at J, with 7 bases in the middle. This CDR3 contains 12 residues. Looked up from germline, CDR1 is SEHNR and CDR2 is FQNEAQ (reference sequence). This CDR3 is CASGASTDTQYF. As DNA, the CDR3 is TGTGCCAGTGGCGCTAGCACAGATACGCAGTATTTT.

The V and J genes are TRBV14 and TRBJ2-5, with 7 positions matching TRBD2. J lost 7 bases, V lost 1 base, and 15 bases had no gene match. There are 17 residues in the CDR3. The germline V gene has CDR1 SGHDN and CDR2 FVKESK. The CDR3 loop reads CASSQVGGTSARRTQYF. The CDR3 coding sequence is TGTGCCAGCAGCCAAGTTGGAGGAACTAGCGCCCGTCGGACCCAGTACTTC.

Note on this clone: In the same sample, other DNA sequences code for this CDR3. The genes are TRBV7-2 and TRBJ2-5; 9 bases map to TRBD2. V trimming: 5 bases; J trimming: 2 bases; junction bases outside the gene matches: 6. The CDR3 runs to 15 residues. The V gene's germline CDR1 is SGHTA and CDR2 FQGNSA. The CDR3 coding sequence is TGTGCCAGCAGCCTAAGGCTAGCGGGGCAAGAGACCCAGTACTTC. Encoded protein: CASSLRLAGQETQYF.

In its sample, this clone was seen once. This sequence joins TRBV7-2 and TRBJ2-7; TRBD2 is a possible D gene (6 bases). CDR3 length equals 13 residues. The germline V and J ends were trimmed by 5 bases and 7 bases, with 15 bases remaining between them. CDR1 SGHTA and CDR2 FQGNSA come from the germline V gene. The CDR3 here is CASSGDSRREQYF. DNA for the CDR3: TGTGCCAGCAGCGGGGACTCCCGGAGGGAGCAGTACTTC.

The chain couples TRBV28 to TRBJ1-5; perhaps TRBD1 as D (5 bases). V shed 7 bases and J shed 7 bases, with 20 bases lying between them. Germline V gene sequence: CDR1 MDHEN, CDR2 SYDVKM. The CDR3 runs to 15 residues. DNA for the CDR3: TGTGCCAGCACCTTACCCCAGGGAGCGGGGCAGCCCCAGCATTTT. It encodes CASTLPQGAGQPQHF. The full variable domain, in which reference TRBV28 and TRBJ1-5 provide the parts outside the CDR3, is DVKVTQSSRYLVKRTGEKVFLECVQDMDHENMFWYRQDPGLGLRLIYFSYDVKMKEKGDIPEGYSVSREKKERFSLILESASTNQTSMYLCASTLPQGAGQPQHFGDGTRLSIL.

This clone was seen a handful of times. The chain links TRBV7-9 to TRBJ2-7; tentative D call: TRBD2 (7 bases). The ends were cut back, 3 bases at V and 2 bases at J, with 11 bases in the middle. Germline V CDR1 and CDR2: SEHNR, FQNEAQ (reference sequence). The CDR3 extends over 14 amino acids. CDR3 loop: CASSLAGAAYEQYF. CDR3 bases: TGTGCCAGCAGCTTGGCGGGGGCCGCCTACGAGCAGTACTTC. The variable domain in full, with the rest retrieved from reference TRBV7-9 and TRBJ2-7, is DTGVSQNPRHKITKRGQNVTFRCDPISEHNRLYWYRQTLGQGPEFLTYFQNEAQLEKSRLLSDRFSAERPKGSFSTLEIQRTEQGDSAMYLCASSLAGAAYEQYFGPGTRLTVT.

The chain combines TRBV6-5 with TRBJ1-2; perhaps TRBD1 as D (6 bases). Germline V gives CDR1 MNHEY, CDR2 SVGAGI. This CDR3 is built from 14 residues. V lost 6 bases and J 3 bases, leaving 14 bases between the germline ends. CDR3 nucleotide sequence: TGTGCCAGCAGGCCTGGCCCAGGGGACTATGGCTACACCTTC. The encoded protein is CASRPGPGDYGYTF.